This T cell receptor (beta chain) is drawn from a study of blood T cells in healthy people across ages. Points on this clonotype: Its antigen is unidentified.

Each donor was a healthy Caucasian individual from Russia, aged about 6 to 100. Every donor contributed about 10 milliliters of peripheral blood by blood draw. The V gene end was trimmed by 5 bases and the J gene end by 8 bases; junction bases not matched to a gene: 8. The CDR3 has 14 amino acids. Germline-derived CDR1 and CDR2 are MNHEY and SMNVEV (reference sequence). Then a second PCR, running roughly 7 to 11 cycles, was carried out with a sample-barcoded 5' primer and a J-beta primer mix. Each cDNA molecule was tagged by a template-switch adaptor that had 12 random nucleotides. Via MiXCR, TCRdb re-called the 5' RACE reads, giving one row per CDR3 protein. The sample consists of about 1.6 million distinct CDR3 sequences, 30% to 35% of them appearing once. Points from the study as a whole: Researchers said unsorted PBMCs prevented a conclusive naive versus antigen-experienced comparison.

The source is a woman aged 30 to 39 in good health. Sequenced: blood. V usage is TRBV27 and J usage is TRBJ1-4, with TRBD1 matching 7 bases. The CDR3 DNA sequence: TGTGCCAGCAGTCAACAGGGGTTTCTAGAAAAACTGTTTTTT. This encodes CASSQQGFLEKLFF.